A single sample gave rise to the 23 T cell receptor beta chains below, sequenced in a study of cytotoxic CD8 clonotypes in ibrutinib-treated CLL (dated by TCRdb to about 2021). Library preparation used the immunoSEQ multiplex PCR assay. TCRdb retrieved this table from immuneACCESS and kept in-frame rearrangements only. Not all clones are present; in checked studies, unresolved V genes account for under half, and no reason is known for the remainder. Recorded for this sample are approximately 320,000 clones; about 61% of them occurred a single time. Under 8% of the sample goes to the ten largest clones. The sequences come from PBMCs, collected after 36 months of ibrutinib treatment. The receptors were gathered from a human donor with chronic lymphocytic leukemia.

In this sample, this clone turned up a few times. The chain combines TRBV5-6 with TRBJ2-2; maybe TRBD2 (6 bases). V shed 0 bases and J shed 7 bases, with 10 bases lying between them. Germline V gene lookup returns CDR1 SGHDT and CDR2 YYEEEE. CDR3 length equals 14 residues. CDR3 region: CASSLGLGSGELFF. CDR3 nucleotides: TGTGCCAGCAGCTTGGGACTAGGGAGCGGGGAGCTGTTTTTT.

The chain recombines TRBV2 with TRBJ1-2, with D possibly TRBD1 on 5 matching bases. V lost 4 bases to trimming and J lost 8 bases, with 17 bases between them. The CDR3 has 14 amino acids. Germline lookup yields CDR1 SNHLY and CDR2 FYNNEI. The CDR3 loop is CASSVKAQVGGYTF. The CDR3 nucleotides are TGTGCCAGCAGTGTCAAGGCACAGGTCGGAGGCTACACCTTC.

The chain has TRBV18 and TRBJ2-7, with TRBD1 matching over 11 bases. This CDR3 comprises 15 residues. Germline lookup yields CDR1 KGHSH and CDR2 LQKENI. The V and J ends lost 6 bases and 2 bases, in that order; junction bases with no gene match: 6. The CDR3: CASSRDRGGPYEQYF. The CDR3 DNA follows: TGTGCCAGCTCCCGGGACAGGGGGGGACCCTACGAGCAGTACTTC. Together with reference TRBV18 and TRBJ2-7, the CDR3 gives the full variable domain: NAGVMQNPRHLVRRRGQEARLRCSPMKGHSHVYWYRQLPEEGLKFMVYLQKENIIDESGMPKERFSAEFPKEGPSILRIQQVVRGDSAAYFCASSRDRGGPYEQYFGPGTRLTVT.

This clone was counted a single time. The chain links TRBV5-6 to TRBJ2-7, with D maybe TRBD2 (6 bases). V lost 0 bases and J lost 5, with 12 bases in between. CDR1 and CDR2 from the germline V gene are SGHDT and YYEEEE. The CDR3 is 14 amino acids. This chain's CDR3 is CASSLVGGDDEQYF. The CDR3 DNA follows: TGTGCCAGCAGCTTGGTCGGCGGGGATGACGAGCAGTACTTC.

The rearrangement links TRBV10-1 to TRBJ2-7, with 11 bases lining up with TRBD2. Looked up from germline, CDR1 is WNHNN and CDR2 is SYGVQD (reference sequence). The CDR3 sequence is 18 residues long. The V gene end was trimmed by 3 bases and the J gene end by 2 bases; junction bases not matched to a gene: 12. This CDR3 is CASSEGRGLAGGPYEQYF. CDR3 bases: TGCGCCAGCAGTGAAGGCAGGGGGCTAGCGGGAGGTCCCTACGAGCAGTACTTC.

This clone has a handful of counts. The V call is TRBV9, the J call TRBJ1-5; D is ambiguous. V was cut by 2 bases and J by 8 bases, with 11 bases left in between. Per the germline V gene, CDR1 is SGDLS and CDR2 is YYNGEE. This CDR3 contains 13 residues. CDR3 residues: CASSVGPGEPQHF. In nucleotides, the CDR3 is TGTGCCAGCAGCGTTGGCCCCGGGGAGCCCCAGCATTTT.

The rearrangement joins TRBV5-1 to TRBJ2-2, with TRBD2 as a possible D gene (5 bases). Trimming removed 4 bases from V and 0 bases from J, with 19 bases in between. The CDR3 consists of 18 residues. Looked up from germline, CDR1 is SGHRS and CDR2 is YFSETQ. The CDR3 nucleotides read TGCGCCAGCAGCCTGGTGTTGCCCGGGGTCGCGAACACCGGGGAGCTGTTTTTT. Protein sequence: CASSLVLPGVANTGELFF.

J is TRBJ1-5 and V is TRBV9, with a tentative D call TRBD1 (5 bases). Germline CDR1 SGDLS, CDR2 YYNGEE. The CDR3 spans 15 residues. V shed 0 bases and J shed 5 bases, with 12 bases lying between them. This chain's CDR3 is CASSVDFRAYQPQHF. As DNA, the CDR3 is TGTGCCAGCAGCGTAGATTTCAGGGCTTATCAGCCCCAGCATTTT.

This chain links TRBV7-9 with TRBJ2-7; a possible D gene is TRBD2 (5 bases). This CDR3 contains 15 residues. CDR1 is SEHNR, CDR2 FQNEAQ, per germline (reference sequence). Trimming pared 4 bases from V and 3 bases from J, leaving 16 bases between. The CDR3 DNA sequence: TGTGCCAGCAGCTCCCCGCGGGTAGCCGTCTACGAGCAGTACTTC. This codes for CASSSPRVAVYEQYF.

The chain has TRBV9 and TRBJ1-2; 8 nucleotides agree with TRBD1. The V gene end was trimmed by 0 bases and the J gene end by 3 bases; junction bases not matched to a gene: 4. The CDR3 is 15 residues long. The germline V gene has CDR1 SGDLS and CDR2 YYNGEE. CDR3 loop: CASSVAMTGDYGYTF. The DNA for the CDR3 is TGTGCCAGCAGCGTAGCCATGACAGGGGACTATGGCTACACCTTC. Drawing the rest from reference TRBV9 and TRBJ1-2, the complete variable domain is DSGVTQTPKHLITATGQRVTLRCSPRSGDLSVYWYQQSLDQGLQFLIQYYNGEERAKGNILERFSAQQFPDLHSELNLSSLELGDSALYFCASSVAMTGDYGYTFGSGTRLTVV.

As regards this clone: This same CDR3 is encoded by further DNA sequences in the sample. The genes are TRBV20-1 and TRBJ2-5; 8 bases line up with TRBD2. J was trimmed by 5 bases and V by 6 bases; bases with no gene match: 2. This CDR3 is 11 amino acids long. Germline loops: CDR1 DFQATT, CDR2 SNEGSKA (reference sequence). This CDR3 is CSAREGETQYF. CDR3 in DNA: TGCAGTGCCCGGGAGGGGGAGACCCAGTACTTC.

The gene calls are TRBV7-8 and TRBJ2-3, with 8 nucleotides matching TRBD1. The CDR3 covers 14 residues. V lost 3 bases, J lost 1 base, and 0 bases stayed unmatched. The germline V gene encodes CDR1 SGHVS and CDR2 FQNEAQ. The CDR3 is CASSLTGGTDTQYF. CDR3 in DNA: TGTGCCAGCAGCTTGACAGGGGGCACAGATACGCAGTATTTT.

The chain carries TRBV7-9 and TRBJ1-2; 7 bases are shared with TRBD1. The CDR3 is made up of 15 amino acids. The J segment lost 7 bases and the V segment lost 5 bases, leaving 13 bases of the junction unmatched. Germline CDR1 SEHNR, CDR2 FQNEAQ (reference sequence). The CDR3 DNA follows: TGTGCCAGCAGCCGACAGGGAGAGAGTCTCGGTGGCTACACCTTC. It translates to CASSRQGESLGGYTF.

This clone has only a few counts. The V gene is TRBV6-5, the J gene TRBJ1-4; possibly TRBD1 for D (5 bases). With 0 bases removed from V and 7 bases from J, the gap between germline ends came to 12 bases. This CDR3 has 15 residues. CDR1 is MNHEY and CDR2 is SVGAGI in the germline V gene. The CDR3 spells CASSYSSPGIEKLFF. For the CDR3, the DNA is TGTGCCAGCAGTTACTCGAGTCCAGGGATTGAAAAACTGTTTTTT.

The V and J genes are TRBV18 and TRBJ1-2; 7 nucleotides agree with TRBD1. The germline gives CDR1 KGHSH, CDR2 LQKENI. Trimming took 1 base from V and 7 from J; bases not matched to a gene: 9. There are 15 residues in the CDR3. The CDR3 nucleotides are TGTGCCAGCTCACCACTAGAGGGCAGGACAGGTGGCTACACCTTC. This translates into CASSPLEGRTGGYTF.

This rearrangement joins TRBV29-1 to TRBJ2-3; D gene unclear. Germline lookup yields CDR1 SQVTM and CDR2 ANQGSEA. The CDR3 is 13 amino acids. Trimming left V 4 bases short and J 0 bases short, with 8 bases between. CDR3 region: CSVAVSSTDTQYF. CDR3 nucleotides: TGCAGCGTTGCGGTGTCTAGCACAGATACGCAGTATTTT.

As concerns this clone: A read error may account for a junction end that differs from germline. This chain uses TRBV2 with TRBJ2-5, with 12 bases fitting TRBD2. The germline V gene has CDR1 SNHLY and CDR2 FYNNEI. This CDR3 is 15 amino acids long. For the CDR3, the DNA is TGTGCCAGCAGCCCTAGCGGGGGGGCCCAAGGGACCCAGTACTTC. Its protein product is CASSPSGGAQGTQYF. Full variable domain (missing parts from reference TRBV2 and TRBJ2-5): EPEVTQTPSHQVTQMGQEVILRCVPISNHLYFYWYRQILGQKVEFLVSFYNNEISEKSEIFDDQFSVERPDGSNFTLKIRSTKLEDSAMYFCASSPSGGAQGTQYFGPGTRLLVL.

The CDR3: CASGLWDLNEQFF. CDR3 bases: TGTGCTAGTGGTTTGTGGGACCTTAATGAGCAGTTCTTC. The chain employs TRBV12-5 and TRBJ2-1; TRBD1 or TRBD2 may be the D gene (5 bases each). Trimming stripped 2 bases from V and 7 bases from J, with 9 bases between. Germline CDR1 is LGHNT and CDR2 is FRNRAP. The CDR3 length is 13 residues. The full variable domain, rest sourced from reference TRBV12-5 and TRBJ2-1, is DARVTQTPRHKVTEMGQEVTMRCQPILGHNTVFWYRQTMMQGLELLAYFRNRAPLDDSGMPKDRFSAEMPDATLATLKIQPSEPRDSAVYFCASGLWDLNEQFFGPGTRLTVL.

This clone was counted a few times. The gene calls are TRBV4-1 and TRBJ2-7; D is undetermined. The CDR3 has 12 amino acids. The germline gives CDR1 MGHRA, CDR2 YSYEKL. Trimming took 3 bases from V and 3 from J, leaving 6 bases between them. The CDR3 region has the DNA TGCGCCAGCAGCCAGCAGATCTACGAGCAGTACTTC. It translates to CASSQQIYEQYF.

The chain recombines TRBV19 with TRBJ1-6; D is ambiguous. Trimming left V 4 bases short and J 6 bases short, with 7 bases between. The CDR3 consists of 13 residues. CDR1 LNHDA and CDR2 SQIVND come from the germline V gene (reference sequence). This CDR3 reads CASSKTSNSPLHF. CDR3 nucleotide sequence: TGTGCCAGTAGTAAAACTTCTAATTCACCCCTCCACTTT.

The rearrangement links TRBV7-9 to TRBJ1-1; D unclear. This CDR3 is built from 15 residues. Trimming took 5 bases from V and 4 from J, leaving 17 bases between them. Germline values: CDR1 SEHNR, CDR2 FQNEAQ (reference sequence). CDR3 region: CASSRSPTGITEAFF. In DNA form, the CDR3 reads TGTGCCAGCAGCAGGTCGCCGACGGGAATCACTGAAGCTTTCTTT.

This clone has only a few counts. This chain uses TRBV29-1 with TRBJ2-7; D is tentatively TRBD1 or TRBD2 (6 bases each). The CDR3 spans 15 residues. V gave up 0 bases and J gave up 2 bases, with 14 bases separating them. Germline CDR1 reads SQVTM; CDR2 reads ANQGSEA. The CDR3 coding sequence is TGCAGCGTTGAAGATCTCAGGGGACTTCCCTACGAGCAGTACTTC. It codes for CSVEDLRGLPYEQYF.

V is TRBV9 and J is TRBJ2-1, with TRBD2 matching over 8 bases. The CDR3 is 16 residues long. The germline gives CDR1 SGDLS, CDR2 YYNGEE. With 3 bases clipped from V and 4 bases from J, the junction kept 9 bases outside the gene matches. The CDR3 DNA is TGTGCCAGCAGCGAACCCGGGGGGGCTCCTTACAATGAGCAGTTCTTC. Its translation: CASSEPGGAPYNEQFF.